What follows describes a single TCR beta chain. Its specificity is unknown. This sample is drawn from a study of T cell repertoires in cytomegalovirus infection. Overall study context: An indication of both CMV infection and matching HLA type came from public TCR beta signatures. Study-wide results and caveats: Clonotype analysis showed dominance of the ex vivo response by HLA-C-restricted CMV-specific TCR beta clonotypes. The cumulative frequency of public TCR beta families identified carriers of CMV plus the relevant HLA.

MiXCR, run by TCRdb on the reads, gives a single entry per CDR3 protein. The data show 450,000 to 600,000 distinct CDR3 sequences, about 11% seen once. The germline V gene has CDR1 DFQATT and CDR2 SNEGSKA (reference sequence). J lost 5 bases, V lost 6 bases, and 12 bases had no gene match. The CDR3 loop spans 16 amino acids. Sequencing input: PBMCs. The chain couples TRBV20-1 to TRBJ2-1; 11 positions agree with TRBD2. The sequence was obtained from a human donor in good health (CMV status not recorded). Some clones in this sample may be carry-over from other donors' samples. The CDR3 spells CSARVLAGGPNNEQFF. The CDR3 DNA is TGCAGTGCCCGAGTGCTAGCGGGGGGCCCCAACAATGAGCAGTTCTTC.